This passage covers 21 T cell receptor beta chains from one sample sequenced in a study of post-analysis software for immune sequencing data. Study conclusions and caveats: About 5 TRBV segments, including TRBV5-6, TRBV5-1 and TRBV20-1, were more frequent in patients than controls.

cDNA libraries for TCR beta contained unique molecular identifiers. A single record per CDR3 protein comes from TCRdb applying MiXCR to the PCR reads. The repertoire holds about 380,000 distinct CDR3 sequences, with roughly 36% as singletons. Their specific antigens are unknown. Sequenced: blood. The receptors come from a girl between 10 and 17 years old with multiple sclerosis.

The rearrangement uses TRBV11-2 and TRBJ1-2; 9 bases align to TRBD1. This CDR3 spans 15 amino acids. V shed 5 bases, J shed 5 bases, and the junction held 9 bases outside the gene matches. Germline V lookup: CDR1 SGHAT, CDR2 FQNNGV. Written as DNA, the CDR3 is TGTGCCAGCAGCACCCCCGGACAGGGGAGATATGGCTACACCTTC. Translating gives CASSTPGQGRYGYTF.

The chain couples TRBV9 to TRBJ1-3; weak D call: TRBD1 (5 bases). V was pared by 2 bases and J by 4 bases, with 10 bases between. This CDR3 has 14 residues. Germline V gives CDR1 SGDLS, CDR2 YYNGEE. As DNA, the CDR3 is TGTGCCAGCAGCGTGGGGGGAACCGGAAACACCATATATTTT. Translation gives CASSVGGTGNTIYF.

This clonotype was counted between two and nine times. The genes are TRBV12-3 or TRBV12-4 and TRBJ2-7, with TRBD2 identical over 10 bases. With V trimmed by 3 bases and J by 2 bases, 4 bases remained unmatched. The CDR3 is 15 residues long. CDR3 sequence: CASSFYSGGTYEQYF. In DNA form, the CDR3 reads TGTGCCAGCAGTTTTTATAGCGGGGGGACCTACGAGCAGTACTTC.

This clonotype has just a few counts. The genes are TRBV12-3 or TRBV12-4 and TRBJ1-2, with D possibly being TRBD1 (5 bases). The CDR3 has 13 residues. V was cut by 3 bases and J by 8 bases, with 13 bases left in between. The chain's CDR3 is CASSFSGRTGYTF. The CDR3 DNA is TGTGCCAGCAGTTTTTCGGGACGCACCGGCTACACCTTC.

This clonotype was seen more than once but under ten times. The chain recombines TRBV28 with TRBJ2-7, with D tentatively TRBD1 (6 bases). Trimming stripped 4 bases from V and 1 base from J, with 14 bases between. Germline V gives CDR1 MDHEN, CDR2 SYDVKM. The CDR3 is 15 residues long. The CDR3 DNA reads TGTGCCAGCAGTTACCTTGGACAGAGGTCCTACGAGCAGTACTTC. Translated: CASSYLGQRSYEQYF. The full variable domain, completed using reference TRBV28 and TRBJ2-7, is DVKVTQSSRYLVKRTGEKVFLECVQDMDHENMFWYRQDPGLGLRLIYFSYDVKMKEKGDIPEGYSVSREKKERFSLILESASTNQTSMYLCASSYLGQRSYEQYFGPGTRLTVT.

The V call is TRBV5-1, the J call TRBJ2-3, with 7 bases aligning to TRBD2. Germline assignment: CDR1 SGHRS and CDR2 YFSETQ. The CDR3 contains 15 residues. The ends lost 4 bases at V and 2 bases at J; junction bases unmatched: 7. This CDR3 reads CASSPSSGTTDTQYF. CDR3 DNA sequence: TGCGCCAGCAGCCCATCTAGCGGAACCACAGATACGCAGTATTTT. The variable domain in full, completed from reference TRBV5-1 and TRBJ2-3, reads KAGVTQTPRYLIKTRGQQVTLSCSPISGHRSVSWYQQTPGQGLQFLFEYFSETQRNKGNFPGRFSGRQFSNSRSEMNVSTLELGDSALYLCASSPSSGTTDTQYFGPGTRLTVL.

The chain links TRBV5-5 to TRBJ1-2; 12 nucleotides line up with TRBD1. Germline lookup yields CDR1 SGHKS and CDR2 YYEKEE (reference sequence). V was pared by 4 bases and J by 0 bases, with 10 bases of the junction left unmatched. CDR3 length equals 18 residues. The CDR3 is CASSRDRDRGLANYGYTF. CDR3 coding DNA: TGTGCCAGCAGCCGAGACCGGGACAGGGGGCTGGCTAACTATGGCTACACCTTC.

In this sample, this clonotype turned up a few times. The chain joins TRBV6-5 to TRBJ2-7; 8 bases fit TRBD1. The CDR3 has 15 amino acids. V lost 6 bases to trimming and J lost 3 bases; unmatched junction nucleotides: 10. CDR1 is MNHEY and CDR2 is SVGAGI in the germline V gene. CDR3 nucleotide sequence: TGTGCCAGCAGGCCTACCGGGACAGGCGTCTACGAGCAGTACTTC. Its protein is CASRPTGTGVYEQYF.

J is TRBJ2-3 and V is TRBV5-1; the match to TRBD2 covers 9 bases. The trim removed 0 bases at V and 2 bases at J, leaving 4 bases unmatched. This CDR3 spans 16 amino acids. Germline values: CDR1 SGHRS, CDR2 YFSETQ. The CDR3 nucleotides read TGCGCCAGCAGCTTGGGGCTAGCGGGGCCCACAGATACGCAGTATTTT. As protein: CASSLGLAGPTDTQYF. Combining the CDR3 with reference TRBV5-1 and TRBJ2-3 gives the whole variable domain KAGVTQTPRYLIKTRGQQVTLSCSPISGHRSVSWYQQTPGQGLQFLFEYFSETQRNKGNFPGRFSGRQFSNSRSEMNVSTLELGDSALYLCASSLGLAGPTDTQYFGPGTRLTVL.

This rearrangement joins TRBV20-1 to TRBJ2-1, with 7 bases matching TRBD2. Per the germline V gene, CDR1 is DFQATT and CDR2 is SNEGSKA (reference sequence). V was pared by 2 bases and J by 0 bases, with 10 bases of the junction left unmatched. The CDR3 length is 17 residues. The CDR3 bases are TGCAGTGCTAGAAGCCCCGTTGGCGGGAGCTCCTACAATGAGCAGTTCTTC. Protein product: CSARSPVGGSSYNEQFF.

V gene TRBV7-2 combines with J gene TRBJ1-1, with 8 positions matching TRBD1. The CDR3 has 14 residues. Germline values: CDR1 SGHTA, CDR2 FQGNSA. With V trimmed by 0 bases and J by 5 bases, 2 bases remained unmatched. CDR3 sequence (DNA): TGTGCCAGCAGCTTAGCCAGGGGGCGGACTGAAGCTTTCTTT. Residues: CASSLARGRTEAFF.

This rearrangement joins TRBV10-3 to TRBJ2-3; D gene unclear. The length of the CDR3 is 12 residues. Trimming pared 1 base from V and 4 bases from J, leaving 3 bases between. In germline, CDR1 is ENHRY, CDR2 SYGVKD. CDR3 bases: TGTGCCATCAGTGAGTTCGCAGATACGCAGTATTTT. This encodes CAISEFADTQYF.

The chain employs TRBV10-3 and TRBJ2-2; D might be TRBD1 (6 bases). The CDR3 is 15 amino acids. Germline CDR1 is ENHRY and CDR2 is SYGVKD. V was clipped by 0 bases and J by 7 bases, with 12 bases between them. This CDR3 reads CAISESAGAGGELFF. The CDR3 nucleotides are TGTGCCATCAGTGAGTCGGCAGGGGCCGGCGGGGAGCTGTTTTTT.

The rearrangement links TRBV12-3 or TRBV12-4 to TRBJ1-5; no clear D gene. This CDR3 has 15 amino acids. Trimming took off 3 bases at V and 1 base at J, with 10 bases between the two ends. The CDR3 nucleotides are TGTGCCAGCAGTTTCTCCGGAGTGAGCAATCAGCCCCAGCATTTT. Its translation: CASSFSGVSNQPQHF.

CDR3 sequence (DNA): TGCGCCAGCAGCCAAGAAACAGGTTTTAATTCACCCCTCCACTTT. As protein: CASSQETGFNSPLHF. The chain links TRBV4-3 to TRBJ1-6, with D possibly TRBD1 on 5 matching bases. Between the trimmed V and J ends, which lost 0 bases and 6 bases, there was a span of 9 bases. Germline CDR1 reads LGHNA; CDR2 reads YSLEER. The CDR3 loop spans 15 amino acids.

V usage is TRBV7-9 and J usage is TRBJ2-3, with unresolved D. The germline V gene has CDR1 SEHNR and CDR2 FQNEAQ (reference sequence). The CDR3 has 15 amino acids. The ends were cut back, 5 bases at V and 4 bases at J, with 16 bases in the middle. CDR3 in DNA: TGTGCCAGCAGCCCTGCGGAGTTCAGTGCAGATACGCAGTATTTT. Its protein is CASSPAEFSADTQYF.

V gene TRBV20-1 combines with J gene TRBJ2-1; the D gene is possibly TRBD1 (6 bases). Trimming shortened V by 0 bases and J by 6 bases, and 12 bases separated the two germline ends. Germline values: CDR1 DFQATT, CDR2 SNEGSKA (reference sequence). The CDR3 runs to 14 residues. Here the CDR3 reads CSARDFQGTNEQFF. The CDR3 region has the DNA TGCAGTGCTAGAGATTTCCAGGGGACCAATGAGCAGTTCTTC.

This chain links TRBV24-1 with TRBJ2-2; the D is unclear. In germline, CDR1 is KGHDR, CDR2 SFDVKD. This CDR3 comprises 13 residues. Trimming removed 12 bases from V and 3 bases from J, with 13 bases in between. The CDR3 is CASMGFDTGELFF. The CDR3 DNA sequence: TGTGCCTCTATGGGATTTGACACCGGGGAGCTGTTTTTT.

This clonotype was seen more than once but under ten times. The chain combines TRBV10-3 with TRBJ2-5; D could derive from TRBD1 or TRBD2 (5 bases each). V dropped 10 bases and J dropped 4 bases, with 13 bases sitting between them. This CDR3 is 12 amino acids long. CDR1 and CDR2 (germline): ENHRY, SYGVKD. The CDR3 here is CATGSGRETQYF. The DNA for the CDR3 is TGTGCCACAGGGAGCGGACGAGAGACCCAGTACTTC.

CDR3 nucleotide sequence: TGCGCCAGCTATAATAGAGCGGGGAGCTCCTACAATGAGCAGTTCTTC. Its protein is CASYNRAGSSYNEQFF. This chain uses TRBV4-1 with TRBJ2-1, with TRBD2 matching over 7 bases. The CDR3 has 16 residues. Germline V gene data show CDR1 as MGHRA and CDR2 as YSYEKL. With 8 bases clipped from V and 0 bases from J, the junction kept 10 bases outside the gene matches.

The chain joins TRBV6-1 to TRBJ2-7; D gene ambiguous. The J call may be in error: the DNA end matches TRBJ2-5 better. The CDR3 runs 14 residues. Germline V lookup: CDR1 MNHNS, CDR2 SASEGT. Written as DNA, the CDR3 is TGTGCCAGCAGTGATGGGGATCTAACGGAGACCCAGTACTTC. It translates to CASSDGDLTETQYF.